Shown below are 12 T cell receptor beta chains from a single sample sequenced in a study of molecular identifiers for immune sequencing clone quantification. TCRdb reprocessed the PCR reads via MiXCR and lists one record per CDR3 protein. The sample contains about half a million distinct CDR3 sequences, around 21% of which appear only once. Specimen: naive CD8+ T cells from blood, with Jurkat cell RNA spiked in. Subset specified: FACS-sorted CD8+CD4-CCR7+CD45RA+ naive T cells. Receptors originate from a human donor in good health. Some libraries in this study had Jurkat cell RNA spiked in.

This clonotype was observed a few times. The chain is built from TRBV6-6 and TRBJ2-1; D remains ambiguous. The V end lost 6 bases, the J end lost 0 bases, and 9 bases lay between the germline ends. CDR3 size: 14 residues. Looked up from germline, CDR1 is MNHNY and CDR2 is SVGAGI (reference sequence). The CDR3 coding sequence is TGTGCCAGCAGGGTGGAATCCTCCTACAATGAGCAGTTCTTC. Its protein product is CASRVESSYNEQFF.

V gene TRBV7-6 combines with J gene TRBJ1-4; no reliable D call. This CDR3 has 14 amino acids. CDR1 and CDR2 (germline): SGHVS, FNYEAQ. V was cut by 5 bases and J by 3 bases, with 10 bases left in between. The CDR3 loop is CASSPAGSNEKLFF. The DNA of the CDR3 is TGTGCCAGCAGCCCCGCTGGGTCTAATGAAAAACTGTTTTTT. The full variable domain, in which reference TRBV7-6 and TRBJ1-4 provide the parts outside the CDR3, is GAGVSQSPRYKVTKRGQDVALRCDPISGHVSLYWYRQALGQGPEFLTYFNYEAQQDKSGLPNDRFSAERPEGSISTLTIQRTEQRDSAMYRCASSPAGSNEKLFFGSGTQLSVL.

In its sample, this clonotype was seen many times. This chain links TRBV5-1 with TRBJ1-1, with 8 positions matching TRBD1. The CDR3 consists of 14 residues. Germline lookup yields CDR1 SGHRS and CDR2 YFSETQ. J lost 7 bases, V lost 2 bases, and 7 bases had no gene match. Here the CDR3 reads CASSFPGQDGEAFF. The CDR3 DNA sequence: TGCGCCAGCAGCTTCCCGGGACAGGACGGTGAAGCTTTCTTT.

Notes on this clonotype: Likely a read error: the CDR3 ends without its conserved phenylalanine or tryptophan. This chain uses TRBV6-5 with TRBJ1-1, with 10 bases identical to TRBD1. The CDR3 loop spans 15 amino acids. From germline, CDR1 is MNHEY and CDR2 SVGAGI. The chain's CDR3 is CAGRTGTGAYTEAFS. CDR3 DNA: TGTGCCGGCAGAACCGGGACAGGGGCTTACACTGAAGCTTTCTCT.

Details on this clonotype: The junction and the germline gene differ at one end; a read error may be behind it. The chain joins TRBV12-3 or TRBV12-4 to TRBJ1-5, with TRBD1 as a possible D gene (5 bases). The CDR3 spans 16 residues. In DNA form, the CDR3 reads TGTACCAGCAGTTTGTTAGGGGTCGGCAGCAATCAGCCCCAGCATTTT. Its protein product is CTSSLLGVGSNQPQHF.

The chain joins TRBV3-1 to TRBJ1-1; D unclear. Germline values: CDR1 LGHDT, CDR2 YNNKEL (reference sequence). The CDR3 sequence is 15 residues long. Trimming pared 3 bases from V and 6 bases from J, leaving 17 bases between. For the CDR3, the DNA is TGTGCCAGCAGCCAGGAACAGTCATTTCACGCTGAAGCTTTCTTT. This translates into CASSQEQSFHAEAFF.

At least ten counts were recorded for this clonotype. The chain carries TRBV4-3 and TRBJ1-1; tentatively, D is TRBD1 (6 bases). CDR3 length: 15 amino acids. V was pared by 0 bases and J by 1 base, with 9 bases between. Germline assignment: CDR1 LGHNA and CDR2 YSLEER. CDR3 loop: CASSQEEDRNTEAFF. As DNA, the CDR3 is TGCGCCAGCAGCCAAGAAGAGGACAGGAACACTGAAGCTTTCTTT.

In its sample, this clonotype was seen many times. The V gene is TRBV28, the J gene TRBJ2-3; 10 positions agree with TRBD2. The germline gives CDR1 MDHEN, CDR2 SYDVKM. CDR3 length: 17 residues. The V gene end was trimmed by 5 bases and the J gene end by 1 base; junction bases not matched to a gene: 9. The CDR3 sequence: CASSAGLAVTRTDTQYF. The CDR3 nucleotides read TGTGCCAGCAGTGCAGGACTAGCGGTCACCCGCACAGATACGCAGTATTTT.

This clonotype was observed many times. The chain joins TRBV20-1 to TRBJ1-1, with 7 bases matching TRBD1. There are 14 residues in the CDR3. V shed 5 bases, J shed 2 bases, and the junction held 8 bases outside the gene matches. Looked up from germline, CDR1 is DFQATT and CDR2 is SNEGSKA (reference sequence). Here the CDR3 DNA reads TGCAGTGCTTCCCCCCGGGACAGAAACACTGAAGCTTTCTTT. Its protein product is CSASPRDRNTEAFF.

CDR3 sequence reads: CASSSRDHRGNQPQHF. CDR3 sequence (DNA): TGCGCCAGCAGTTCCCGGGACCACCGGGGCAATCAGCCCCAGCATTTT. The chain is built from TRBV10-1 and TRBJ1-5, with D possibly being TRBD1 (5 bases). The CDR3 length is 16 residues. Germline CDR1 and CDR2: WNHNN and SYGVQD (reference sequence). V dropped 5 bases and J dropped 2 bases, with 16 bases sitting between them.

The chain couples TRBV20-1 to TRBJ2-7; 12 nucleotides line up with TRBD1. Looked up from germline, CDR1 is DFQATT and CDR2 is SNEGSKA (reference sequence). Losses at the gene ends were 6 bases for V and 6 bases for J; bases not matched to a gene: 6. This CDR3 comprises 13 residues. CDR3 sequence (DNA): TGCAGTGCCCGGGACAGGGGGCAGGGCGAGCAGTACTTC. This sequence encodes CSARDRGQGEQYF.

This clonotype came up many times. The rearrangement links TRBV25-1 to TRBJ2-7, with D unresolved. With 3 bases removed from V and 6 bases from J, the gap between germline ends came to 9 bases. This CDR3 is 12 amino acids long. In germline, CDR1 is MGHDK, CDR2 SYGVNS. The DNA for the CDR3 is TGTGCCAGCAGTGAGAGTGTCGCCGAGCAGTACTTC. Translation gives CASSESVAEQYF.